Listed below are T cell receptor beta chains from one sample, sequenced in a study of shared clonotypes between healthy human individuals. Sequencing was performed with immunoSEQ multiplex PCR; in TCRdb, only in-frame clones are kept and a portion is missing. Of about 2 million clones listed, approximately 95% were seen once; the top ten hold approximately 1.2%. The specimen sequenced was naive CD8+ T cells sorted from blood. The receptors shown here come from a man younger than 35 in good health. CDR3s include the opening cysteine and the closing phenylalanine or tryptophan. D genes are given only for firm matches. Size values are once, few and many counts, or a class for expanded clones, and some rows have none.

TRBJ1-5,once,-,TRBV6-1,TGTGCCAGCAGTGAACTCATTCCCCTCAGGGGTGATCAGCCCCAGCATTTT,CASSELIPLRGDQPQHF
TRBJ2-3,-,TRBD1,TRBV6-1,TGTGCCAGCATTGACAGGGGCGAGGCAGATACGCAGTATTTT,CASIDRGEADTQYF
TRBJ1-6,once,-,TRBV19,TGTGCCAGTAGTATAGTTCCAACCCCTAGGACCGGTTCACCCCTCCACTTT,CASSIVPTPRTGSPLHF
TRBJ2-2,-,-,TRBV10-1,TGCGCCAGCAGTGTCCTCGGGGGCAGGAACACCGGGGAGCTGTTTTTT,CASSVLGGRNTGELFF
TRBJ2-2,-,-,TRBV7-7,TGTGCTAGCAGCTTAGGTCCGGGACCGCTCACCGGGGAGCTGTTTTTT,CASSLGPGPLTGELFF
TRBJ1-3,-,-,TRBV6-1,TGTGCCAGCAGTGACGCAAGCCCCAAGAGTGGGGAAAACACCATATATTTT,CASSDASPKSGENTIYF
TRBJ1-2,-,TRBD1,TRBV5-1,TGCGCCAGCAGCTTCTCCGGGACAGGGGATGGCTACACCTTC,CASSFSGTGDGYTF
TRBJ2-3,-,TRBD2,TRBV6-5,TGTGCCAGCAGTTACCGTAGCGGGAGGGCAGATACGCAGTATTTT,CASSYRSGRADTQYF
TRBJ1-1,-,-,TRBV6-6,TGTGCCAGCAGTTACATCGAAGCGAACACTGAAGCTTTCTTT,CASSYIEANTEAFF
TRBJ1-1,-,-,TRBV4-2,TGTGCCAGCAGCCATTGGGACCGAGAAGCTTTCTTT,CASSHWDREAFF
TRBJ2-7,-,-,TRBV10-2,TGCGCCAGCAGTGAAATCGGGGAGCAGTACTTC,CASSEIGEQYF